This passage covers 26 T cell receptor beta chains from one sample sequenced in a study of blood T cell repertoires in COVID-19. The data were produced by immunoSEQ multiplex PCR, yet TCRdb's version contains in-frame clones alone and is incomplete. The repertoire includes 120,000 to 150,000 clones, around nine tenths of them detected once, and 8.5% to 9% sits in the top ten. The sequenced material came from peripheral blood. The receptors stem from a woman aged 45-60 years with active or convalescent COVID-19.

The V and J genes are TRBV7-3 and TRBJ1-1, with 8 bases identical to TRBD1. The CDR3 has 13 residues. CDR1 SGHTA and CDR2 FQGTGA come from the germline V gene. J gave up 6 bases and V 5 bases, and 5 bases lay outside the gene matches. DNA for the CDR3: TGTGCCAGCAGCGCCGGACAGGGCGCTGAAGCTTTCTTT. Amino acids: CASSAGQGAEAFF. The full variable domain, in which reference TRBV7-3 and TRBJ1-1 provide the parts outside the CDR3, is GAGVSQTPSNKVTEKGKYVELRCDPISGHTALYWYRQSLGQGPEFLIYFQGTGAADDSGLPNDRFFAVRPEGSVSTLKIQRTERGDSAVYLCASSAGQGAEAFFGQGTRLTVV.

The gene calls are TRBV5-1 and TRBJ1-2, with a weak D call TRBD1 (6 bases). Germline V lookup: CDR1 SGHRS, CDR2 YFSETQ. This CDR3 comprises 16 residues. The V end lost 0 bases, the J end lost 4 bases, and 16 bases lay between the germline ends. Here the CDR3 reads CASSLGTDRTRYGYTF. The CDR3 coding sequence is TGCGCCAGCAGCTTGGGCACAGACAGGACCCGCTATGGCTACACCTTC.

CDR3 sequence reads: CATSDVDRDQPQHF. CDR3 in DNA: TGTGCCACCAGTGACGTTGACAGGGATCAGCCCCAGCATTTT. V is TRBV24-1 and J is TRBJ1-5; 7 bases map to TRBD1. Germline V gives CDR1 KGHDR, CDR2 SFDVKD. V shed 4 bases and J 5 bases; nucleotides not matched to a gene: 4. The CDR3 is 14 amino acids.

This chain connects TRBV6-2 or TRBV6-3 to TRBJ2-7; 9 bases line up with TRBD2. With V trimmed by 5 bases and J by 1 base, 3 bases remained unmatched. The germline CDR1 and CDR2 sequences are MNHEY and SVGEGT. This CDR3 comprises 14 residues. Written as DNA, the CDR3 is TGTGCCAGCAGTATAGCGGGAGAGTCCTACGAGCAGTACTTC. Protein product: CASSIAGESYEQYF.

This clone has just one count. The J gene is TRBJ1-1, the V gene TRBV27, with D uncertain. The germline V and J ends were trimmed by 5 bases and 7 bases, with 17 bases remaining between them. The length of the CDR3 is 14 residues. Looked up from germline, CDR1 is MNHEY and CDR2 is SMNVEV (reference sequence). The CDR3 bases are TGTGCCAGCAGTGCTGGAGCTGAGGTGATTGAAGCTTTCTTT. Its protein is CASSAGAEVIEAFF.

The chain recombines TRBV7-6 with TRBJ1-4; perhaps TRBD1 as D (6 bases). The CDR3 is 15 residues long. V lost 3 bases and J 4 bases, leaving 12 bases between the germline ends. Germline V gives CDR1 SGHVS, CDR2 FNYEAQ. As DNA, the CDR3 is TGTGCCAGCAGCTTCGGACAGAATTATAATGAAAAACTGTTTTTT. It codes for CASSFGQNYNEKLFF. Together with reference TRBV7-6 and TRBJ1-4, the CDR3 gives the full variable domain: GAGVSQSPRYKVTKRGQDVALRCDPISGHVSLYWYRQALGQGPEFLTYFNYEAQQDKSGLPNDRFSAERPEGSISTLTIQRTEQRDSAMYRCASSFGQNYNEKLFFGSGTQLSVL.

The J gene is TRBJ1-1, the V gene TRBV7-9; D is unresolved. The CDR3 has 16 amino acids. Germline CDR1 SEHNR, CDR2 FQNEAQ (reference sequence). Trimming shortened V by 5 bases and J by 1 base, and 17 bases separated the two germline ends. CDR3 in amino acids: CASSAPVGRENTEAFF. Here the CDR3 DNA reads TGTGCCAGCAGCGCCCCGGTAGGGCGGGAGAACACTGAAGCTTTCTTT.

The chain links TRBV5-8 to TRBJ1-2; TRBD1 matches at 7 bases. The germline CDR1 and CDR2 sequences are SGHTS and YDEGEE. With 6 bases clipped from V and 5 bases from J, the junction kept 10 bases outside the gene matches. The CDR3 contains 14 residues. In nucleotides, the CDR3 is TGTGCCAGCACCCAGGGGGAATGGTTGTATGGCTACACCTTC. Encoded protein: CASTQGEWLYGYTF.

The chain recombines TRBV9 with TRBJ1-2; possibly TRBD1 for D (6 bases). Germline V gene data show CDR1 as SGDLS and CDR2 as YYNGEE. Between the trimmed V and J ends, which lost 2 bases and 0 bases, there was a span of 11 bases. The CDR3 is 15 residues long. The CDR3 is CASSVGGAANYGYTF. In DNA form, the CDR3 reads TGTGCCAGCAGCGTTGGGGGGGCTGCTAACTATGGCTACACCTTC.

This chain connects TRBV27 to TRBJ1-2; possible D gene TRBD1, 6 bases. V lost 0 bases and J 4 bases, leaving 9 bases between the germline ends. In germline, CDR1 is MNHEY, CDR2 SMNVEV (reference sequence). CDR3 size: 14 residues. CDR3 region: CASSLSDSSYGYTF. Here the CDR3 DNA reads TGTGCCAGCAGTTTATCGGACAGTTCCTATGGCTACACCTTC.

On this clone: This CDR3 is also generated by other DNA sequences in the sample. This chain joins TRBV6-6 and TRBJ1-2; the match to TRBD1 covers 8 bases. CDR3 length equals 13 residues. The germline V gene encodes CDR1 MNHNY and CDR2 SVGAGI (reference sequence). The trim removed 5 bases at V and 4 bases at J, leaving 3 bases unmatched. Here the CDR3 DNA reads TGTGCCAGCAGTCCGGACAGGGCCTATGGCTACACCTTC. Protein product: CASSPDRAYGYTF.

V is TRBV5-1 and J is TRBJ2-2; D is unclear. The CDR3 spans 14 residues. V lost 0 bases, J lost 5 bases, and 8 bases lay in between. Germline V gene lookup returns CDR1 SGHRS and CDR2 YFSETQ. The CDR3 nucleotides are TGCGCCAGCAGCTTGGGAACAGAGACCGGGGAGCTGTTTTTT. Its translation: CASSLGTETGELFF.

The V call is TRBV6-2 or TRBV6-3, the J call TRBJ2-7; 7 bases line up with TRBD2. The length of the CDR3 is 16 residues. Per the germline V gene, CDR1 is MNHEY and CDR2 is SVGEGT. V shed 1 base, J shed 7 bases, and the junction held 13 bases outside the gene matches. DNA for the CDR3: TGTGCCAGCAGTTACTTCGAGCTAGCGGAGGATATGGAGCAGTACTTC. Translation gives CASSYFELAEDMEQYF.

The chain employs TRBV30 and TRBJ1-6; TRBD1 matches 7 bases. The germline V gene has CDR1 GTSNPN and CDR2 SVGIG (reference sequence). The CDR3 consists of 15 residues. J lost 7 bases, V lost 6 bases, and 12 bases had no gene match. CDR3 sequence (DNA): TGTGCCTGTTATCAGGGGGTAGCTGAAAATTCACCCCTCCACTTT. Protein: CACYQGVAENSPLHF.

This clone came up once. CDR3 loop: CASSDPRRGGYTF. CDR3 nucleotide sequence: TGTGCCAGTTCCGACCCCCGAAGAGGAGGCTACACCTTC. This chain joins TRBV19 and TRBJ1-2; D gene uncertain. Germline CDR1 LNHDA, CDR2 SQIVND (reference sequence). Between the trimmed V and J ends, which lost 8 bases and 8 bases, there was a span of 18 bases. The CDR3 is 13 residues long.

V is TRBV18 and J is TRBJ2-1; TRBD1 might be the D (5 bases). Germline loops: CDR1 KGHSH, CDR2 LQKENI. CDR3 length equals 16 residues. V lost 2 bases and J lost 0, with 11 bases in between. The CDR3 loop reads CASSPATGVSYNEQFF. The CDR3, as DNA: TGTGCCAGCTCACCAGCTACAGGAGTCTCCTACAATGAGCAGTTCTTC.

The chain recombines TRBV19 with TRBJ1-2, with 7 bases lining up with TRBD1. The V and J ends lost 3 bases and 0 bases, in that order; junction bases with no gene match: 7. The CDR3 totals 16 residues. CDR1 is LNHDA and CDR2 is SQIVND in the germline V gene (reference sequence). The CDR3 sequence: CASSISGQIPNYGYTF. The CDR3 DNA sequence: TGTGCCAGTAGTATTTCGGGACAGATTCCTAACTATGGCTACACCTTC.

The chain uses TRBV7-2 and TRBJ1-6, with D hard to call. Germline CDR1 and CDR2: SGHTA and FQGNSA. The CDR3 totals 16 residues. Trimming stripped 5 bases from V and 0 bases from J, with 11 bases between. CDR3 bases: TGTGCCAGCAGCCCACGAAGGAGCTCCTATAATTCACCCCTCCACTTT. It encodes CASSPRRSSYNSPLHF.

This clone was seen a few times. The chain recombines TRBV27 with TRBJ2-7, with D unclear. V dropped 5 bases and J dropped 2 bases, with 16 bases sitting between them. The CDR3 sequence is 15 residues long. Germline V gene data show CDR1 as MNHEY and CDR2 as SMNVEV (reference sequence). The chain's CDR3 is CASSPQSQTTYEQYF. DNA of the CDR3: TGTGCCAGCAGTCCTCAGTCTCAAACTACCTACGAGCAGTACTTC.

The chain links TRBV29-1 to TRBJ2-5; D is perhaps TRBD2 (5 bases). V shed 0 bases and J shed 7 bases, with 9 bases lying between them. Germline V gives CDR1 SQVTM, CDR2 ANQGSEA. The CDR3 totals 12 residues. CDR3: CSVEEGGGTQYF. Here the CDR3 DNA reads TGCAGCGTTGAAGAAGGAGGCGGGACCCAGTACTTC. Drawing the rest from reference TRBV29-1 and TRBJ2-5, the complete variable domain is SAVISQKPSRDICQRGTSLTIQCQVDSQVTMMFWYRQQPGQSLTLIATANQGSEATYESGFVIDKFPISRPNLTFSTLTVSNMSPEDSSIYLCSVEEGGGTQYFGPGTRLLVL.

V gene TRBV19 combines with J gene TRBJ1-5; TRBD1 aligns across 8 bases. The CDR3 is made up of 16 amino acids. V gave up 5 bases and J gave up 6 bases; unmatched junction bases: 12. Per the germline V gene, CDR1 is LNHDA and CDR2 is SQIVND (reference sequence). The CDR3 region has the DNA TGTGCCAGTAGTCCTAGGGCAGGGGGCGAGTTTCAGCCCCAGCATTTT. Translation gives CASSPRAGGEFQPQHF.

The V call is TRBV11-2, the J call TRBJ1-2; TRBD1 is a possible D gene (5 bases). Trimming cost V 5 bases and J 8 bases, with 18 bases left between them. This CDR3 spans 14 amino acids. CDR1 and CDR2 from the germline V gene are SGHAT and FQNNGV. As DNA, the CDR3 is TGTGCCAGCAGCCAGCACAGGCCCCCTGACGGCTACACCTTC. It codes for CASSQHRPPDGYTF.

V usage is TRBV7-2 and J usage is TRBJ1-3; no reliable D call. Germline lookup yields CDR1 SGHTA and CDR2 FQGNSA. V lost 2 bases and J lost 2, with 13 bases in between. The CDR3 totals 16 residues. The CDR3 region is CASSLSLRAAGNTIYF. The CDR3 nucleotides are TGTGCCAGCAGCTTAAGTTTGCGGGCGGCTGGAAACACCATATATTTT.

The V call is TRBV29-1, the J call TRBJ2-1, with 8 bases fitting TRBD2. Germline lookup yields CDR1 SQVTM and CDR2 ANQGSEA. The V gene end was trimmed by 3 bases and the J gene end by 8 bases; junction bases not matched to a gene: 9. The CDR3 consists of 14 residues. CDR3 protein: CSVDPREGRYEQFF. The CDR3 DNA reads TGCAGCGTTGATCCACGGGAGGGCCGGTATGAGCAGTTCTTC.

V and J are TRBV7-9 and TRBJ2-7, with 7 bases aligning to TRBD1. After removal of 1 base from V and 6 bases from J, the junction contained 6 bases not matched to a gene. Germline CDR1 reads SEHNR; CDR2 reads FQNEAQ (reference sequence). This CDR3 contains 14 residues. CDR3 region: CASSLGQGSSEQYF. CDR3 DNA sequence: TGTGCCAGCAGCTTAGGACAGGGCTCATCCGAGCAGTACTTC. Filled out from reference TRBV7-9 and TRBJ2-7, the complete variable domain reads DTGVSQNPRHKITKRGQNVTFRCDPISEHNRLYWYRQTLGQGPEFLTYFQNEAQLEKSRLLSDRFSAERPKGSFSTLEIQRTEQGDSAMYLCASSLGQGSSEQYFGPGTRLTVT.

The DNA for the CDR3 is TGTGCCAGCAGAGAGGGACAGATTCCTAATGAAAAACTGTTTTTT. Translating gives CASREGQIPNEKLFF. The rearrangement uses TRBV6-6 and TRBJ1-4; TRBD1 aligns across 7 bases. The V segment lost 6 bases and the J segment 3 bases; nucleotides outside the gene matches: 7. The CDR3 loop spans 15 amino acids. The germline V gene has CDR1 MNHNY and CDR2 SVGAGI (reference sequence).